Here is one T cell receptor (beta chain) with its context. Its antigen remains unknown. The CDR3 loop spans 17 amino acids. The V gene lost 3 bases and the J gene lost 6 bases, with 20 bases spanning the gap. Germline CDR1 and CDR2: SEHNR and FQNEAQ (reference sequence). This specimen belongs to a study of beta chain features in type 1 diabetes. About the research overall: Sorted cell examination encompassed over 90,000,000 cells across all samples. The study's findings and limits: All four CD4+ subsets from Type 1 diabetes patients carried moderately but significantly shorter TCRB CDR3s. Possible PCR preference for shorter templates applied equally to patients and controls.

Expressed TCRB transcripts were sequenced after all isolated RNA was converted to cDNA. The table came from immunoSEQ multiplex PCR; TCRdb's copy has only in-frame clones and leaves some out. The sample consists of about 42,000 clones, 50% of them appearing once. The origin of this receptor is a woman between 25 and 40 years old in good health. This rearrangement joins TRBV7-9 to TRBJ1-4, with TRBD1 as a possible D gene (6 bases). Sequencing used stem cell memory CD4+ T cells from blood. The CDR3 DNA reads TGTGCCAGCAGCTTTAGCAGGGGCCTACTACCATATGAAAAACTGTTTTTT. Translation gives CASSFSRGLLPYEKLFF.